This T cell receptor beta chain was found in a study of blood T cell repertoires in COVID-19. Study in general: Samples representing acute and convalescent COVID-19 were sourced from the United States, Italy and Spain.

Measured with immunoSEQ multiplex PCR; TCRdb has only the in-frame clones, and not every one. The sample consists of about 200,000 clones, 70% to 90% of them appearing once. In germline, CDR1 is SGHRS, CDR2 YFSETQ. After removal of 4 bases from V and 4 bases from J, the junction contained 13 bases not matched to a gene. The CDR3 is 18 amino acids. The table lists this clone with a few counts. The receptor's source is an elderly woman with acute or convalescent COVID-19. The sample was peripheral blood. The gene calls are TRBV5-1 and TRBJ1-3; 11 bases match TRBD1. Here the CDR3 reads CASSLRTGGDSTGNTIYF. The CDR3 DNA reads TGCGCCAGCAGCCTCCGGACAGGGGGCGATTCGACCGGAAACACCATATATTTT. Drawing the rest from reference TRBV5-1 and TRBJ1-3, the complete variable domain is KAGVTQTPRYLIKTRGQQVTLSCSPISGHRSVSWYQQTPGQGLQFLFEYFSETQRNKGNFPGRFSGRQFSNSRSEMNVSTLELGDSALYLCASSLRTGGDSTGNTIYFGEGSWLTVV.